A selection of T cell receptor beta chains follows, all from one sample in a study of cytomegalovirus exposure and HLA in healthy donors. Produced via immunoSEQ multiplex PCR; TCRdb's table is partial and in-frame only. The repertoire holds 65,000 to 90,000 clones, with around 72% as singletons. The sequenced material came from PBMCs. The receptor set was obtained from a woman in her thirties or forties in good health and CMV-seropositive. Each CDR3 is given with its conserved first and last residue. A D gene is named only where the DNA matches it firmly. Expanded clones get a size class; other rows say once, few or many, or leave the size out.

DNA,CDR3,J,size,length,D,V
TGTGCCAGCAGCTCACGTCCGGGCAGGGGCTATTCCTACGAGCAGTACTTC,CASSSRPGRGYSYEQYF,TRBJ2-7,NA,17,NA,TRBV5-6
TGCAGTGTAGCGGGGGACACTGAAGCTTTCTTT,CSVAGDTEAFF,TRBJ1-1,few,11,NA,TRBV20-1
TGTGCCAGCAGCAATGACAGGACCGGTCCTCAGTTCTTC,CASSNDRTGPQFF,TRBJ2-1,NA,13,NA,TRBV5-4
TGTGCCAGCAGCTTTATATCGGCTAACTATGGCTACACCTTC,CASSFISANYGYTF,TRBJ1-2,NA,14,NA,TRBV7-9
TGTGCCAGTAGTAGAAACGGGGGGCTTAATGAGCAGTTCTTC,CASSRNGGLNEQFF,TRBJ2-1,once,14,NA,TRBV19
TGTGCCAGCAGCTTAGCGGAGTGGGGGCCTTTCCCAGATACGCAGTATTTT,CASSLAEWGPFPDTQYF,TRBJ2-3,NA,17,NA,TRBV7-9
TGTGCCAGTCAAACGGGACAGTCTTATGGACTGTTTTTT,CASQTGQSYGLFF,TRBJ1-4,NA,13,TRBD1,TRBV28
TGTGCCAGCAGCTGGGGACAGGGGTTCACAGATACGCAGTATTTT,CASSWGQGFTDTQYF,TRBJ2-3,NA,15,TRBD1,TRBV5-6
TGTGCCAGCTCGTACTCGGGGGAACAAGAGACCCAGTACTTC,CASSYSGEQETQYF,TRBJ2-5,NA,14,NA,TRBV18
TGTGCCTGGACCCCAGGGGCCCCTACATCCTATGGCTACACCTTC,CAWTPGAPTSYGYTF,TRBJ1-2,NA,15,NA,TRBV30
TGTGCCAGCAGCATCCTGGGAGTCAATGAGCAGTTCTTC,CASSILGVNEQFF,TRBJ2-1,many,13,NA,TRBV7-9
TGCAGCGTTGAAGGAGGGAGTTTGCCGTACAATGAGCAGTTCTTC,CSVEGGSLPYNEQFF,TRBJ2-1,NA,15,NA,TRBV29-1
TGTGCTAGCAGCTTACTAGCGGGGGTAGAGACCCAGTACTTC,CASSLLAGVETQYF,TRBJ2-5,NA,14,TRBD2,TRBV7-7
TGTGCCAGCAGTTTTCTGTCGGCAGGGGATGGCTACACCTTC,CASSFLSAGDGYTF,TRBJ1-2,NA,14,NA,TRBV27
TGTGCCAGCAGTCAGGACAGGGGGGAGCAGTTCTTC,CASSQDRGEQFF,TRBJ2-1,few,12,TRBD1,TRBV2
TGTGCCAGCAGTCGCGCGGGGGACCCCGGGGATACGCAGTATTTT,CASSRAGDPGDTQYF,TRBJ2-3,NA,15,TRBD2,TRBV11-2
TGTGCCAGTAGTATAGCCGAGACAGACTACGAGCAGTACTTC,CASSIAETDYEQYF,TRBJ2-7,NA,14,NA,TRBV19
TGTGCCAGCAGCTTAGCCCTCGCAGTCACCTACAATGAGCAGTTCTTC,CASSLALAVTYNEQFF,TRBJ2-1,few,16,NA,TRBV7-2
TGCGCCAGCAGCGCGACAGGGTTGGCCACTGAAGCTTTCTTT,CASSATGLATEAFF,TRBJ1-1,NA,14,TRBD1,TRBV5-1
TGTGCCAGCAGCCATAGCGGGGAGGAGACCCAGTACTTC,CASSHSGEETQYF,TRBJ2-5,NA,13,TRBD2,TRBV7-6
TGTGCTAGTGGTTGGACTAGCGGGAGCACCGGGGAGCTGTTTTTT,CASGWTSGSTGELFF,TRBJ2-2,NA,15,TRBD2,TRBV12-5
TGTGCCAGCAGATTAGCGGGGGGAAGTAGCGAGCAGTACTTC,CASRLAGGSSEQYF,TRBJ2-7,few,14,TRBD2,TRBV27
TGTGCCAGCAGGGGCCAGGGGATTTGGGAGACCCAGTACTTC,CASRGQGIWETQYF,TRBJ2-5,NA,14,NA,TRBV6-6
TGCGCCAGCAGCTTGGCAGGGATCTCTGGAAACACCATATATTTT,CASSLAGISGNTIYF,TRBJ1-3,few,15,NA,TRBV5-1
TGTGCCAGCAGCCCGACTAGCGGGGGTTACTACGAGCAGTACTTC,CASSPTSGGYYEQYF,TRBJ2-7,once,15,TRBD2,TRBV6-5
TGTGCCAGTATAAGGACAGCCGTTATGAACACTGAAGCTTTCTTT,CASIRTAVMNTEAFF,TRBJ1-1,NA,15,NA,TRBV19
TGCGCCAGCAGCTTGTACCCAACTAGCACAGATACGCAGTATTTT,CASSLYPTSTDTQYF,TRBJ2-3,NA,15,NA,TRBV5-1
TGCGCCAGCAGCTCCACTAGCGGGGGGAGGGAGACCCAGTACTTC,CASSSTSGGRETQYF,TRBJ2-5,once,15,TRBD2,TRBV5-1
TGTGCCAGCAGCCCAAACCTCCCGGGACTTAGCACAGATACGCAGTATTTT,CASSPNLPGLSTDTQYF,TRBJ2-3,NA,17,NA,TRBV11-3
TGTGCCAGCAGCTTTTTTACAGCCCACCCCTCTAAAGAGCAGTACTTC,CASSFFTAHPSKEQYF,TRBJ2-7,NA,16,NA,TRBV7-9
TGTGCCAGCAGTTACCAGGGGGGTCTTAGCGAAAAACTGTTTTTT,CASSYQGGLSEKLFF,TRBJ1-4,few,15,TRBD1,TRBV2
TGCGCCAGCAGCTTGAAGCGCGGGGGATTCTCTGGGGCCAACGTCCTGACTTTC,CASSLKRGGFSGANVLTF,TRBJ2-6,NA,18,TRBD2,TRBV5-1
TGTGCCAGCAGTGCTCCTGGGGGGATTAATCAGCCCCAGCATTTT,CASSAPGGINQPQHF,TRBJ1-5,few,15,NA,TRBV6-5
TGTGCCACCAGCCCCAGGGTCCAAAACATTCAGTACTTC,CATSPRVQNIQYF,TRBJ2-4,NA,13,NA,TRBV15
TGTGCCAGTAGTATTCGCAGGGGAGGGTACGAGCAGTACTTC,CASSIRRGGYEQYF,TRBJ2-7,NA,14,NA,TRBV19
TGTGCCAGCAGCTTCGGGGGGAATCAGCCCCAGCATTTT,CASSFGGNQPQHF,TRBJ1-5,NA,13,NA,TRBV11-2
TGCGCCAGCAGCTTGAGGGACAGGGGTAGTCCAGATACGCAGTATTTT,CASSLRDRGSPDTQYF,TRBJ2-3,NA,16,TRBD1,TRBV5-1
TGTGCCAGCTCACCTTCTACAGGAACTTCAGATACGCAGTATTTT,CASSPSTGTSDTQYF,TRBJ2-3,NA,15,NA,TRBV18
TGTGCCAGCAGTGACTCGAGGAACTACGAGCAGTACTTC,CASSDSRNYEQYF,TRBJ2-7,NA,13,NA,TRBV6-5
TGTGCCAGTAGTAGCAACAGGGTCCCCAACTATGGCTACACCTTC,CASSSNRVPNYGYTF,TRBJ1-2,NA,15,NA,TRBV19
TGCGCCAGCAGCTTCAGGGCGGGGTCTGGGGCCAACGTCCTGACTTTC,CASSFRAGSGANVLTF,TRBJ2-6,NA,16,NA,TRBV5-1
TGTGCCAGCAGCCTTAGCGGGGGGACCTGGATCTTC,CASSLSGGTWIF,TRBJ2-1,NA,12,TRBD2,TRBV11-2
TGTGCCATCAGTTTCGACAGGGGCTTCTCGCATTTT,CAISFDRGFSHF,TRBJ1-1,NA,12,TRBD1,TRBV10-3
TGCGCCAGCAGCCAAGGGGCAGGGGTTTACAATGAGCAGTTCTTC,CASSQGAGVYNEQFF,TRBJ2-1,NA,15,NA,TRBV4-1
TGTGCCAGCAGCGTAGGTCAGCAAGAGACCCAGTACTTC,CASSVGQQETQYF,TRBJ2-5,NA,13,NA,TRBV9
TGTGCCAGCAGTGGGACAGGGATTTCACCCCTCCACTTT,CASSGTGISPLHF,TRBJ1-6,medium-sized,13,TRBD1,TRBV6-6
TGTGCCAGCAGTGAAGGAGGGGGGCGCATAGCGGGCGGCTACACCTTC,CASSEGGGRIAGGYTF,TRBJ1-2,few,16,NA,TRBV6-1
TGTGCCAGCAGCGGGACAGGAGGTAGTTGGACAGATACGCAGTATTTT,CASSGTGGSWTDTQYF,TRBJ2-3,NA,16,TRBD1,TRBV9
TGTGCCAGCAGTTTATCGGGACAGGGAGCAACGCGGAACTATGGCTACACCTTC,CASSLSGQGATRNYGYTF,TRBJ1-2,NA,18,TRBD1,TRBV27
TGTGCCAGCAGTTCTTATACCGGGACAGGAGTCGGAGCTTTCTTT,CASSSYTGTGVGAFF,TRBJ1-1,NA,15,TRBD1,TRBV5-6
TGTGCCAGCAGCTTGGACAGCGGACCGTCGACGAACACTGAAGCTTTCTTT,CASSLDSGPSTNTEAFF,TRBJ1-1,NA,17,NA,TRBV5-4
TGTGCCAGCAGTGTCTCCCAGGCCGCTAACTATGGCTACACCTTC,CASSVSQAANYGYTF,TRBJ1-2,NA,15,NA,TRBV2
TGTGCCAGCAGCTCTGGGACTAGCGGATACAATGAGCAGTTCTTC,CASSSGTSGYNEQFF,TRBJ2-1,few,15,TRBD2,TRBV7-6